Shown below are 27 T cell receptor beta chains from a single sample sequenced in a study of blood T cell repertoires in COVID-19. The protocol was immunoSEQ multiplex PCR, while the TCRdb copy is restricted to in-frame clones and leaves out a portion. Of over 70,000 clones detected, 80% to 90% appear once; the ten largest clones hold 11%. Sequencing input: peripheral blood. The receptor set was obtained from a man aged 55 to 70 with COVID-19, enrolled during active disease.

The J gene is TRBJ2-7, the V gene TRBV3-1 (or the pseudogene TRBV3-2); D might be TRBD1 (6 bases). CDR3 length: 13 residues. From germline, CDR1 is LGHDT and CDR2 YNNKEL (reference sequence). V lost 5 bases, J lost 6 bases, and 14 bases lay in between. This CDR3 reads CASSTTGNSEQYF. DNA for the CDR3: TGTGCCAGCAGCACCACAGGGAACTCCGAGCAGTACTTC.

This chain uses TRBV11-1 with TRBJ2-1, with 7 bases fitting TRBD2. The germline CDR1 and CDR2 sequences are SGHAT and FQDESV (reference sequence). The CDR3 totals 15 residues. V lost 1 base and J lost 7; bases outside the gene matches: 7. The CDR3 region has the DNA TGTGCCAGCAGCTTAGTGTTGGGACTAAGGAATGAGCAGTTCTTC. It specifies CASSLVLGLRNEQFF.

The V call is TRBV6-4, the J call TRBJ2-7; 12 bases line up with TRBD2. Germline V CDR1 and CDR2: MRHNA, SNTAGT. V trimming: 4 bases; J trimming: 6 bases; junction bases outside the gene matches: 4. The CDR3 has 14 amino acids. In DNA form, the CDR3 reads TGTGCCAGCAGTGTAACTAGCGGGAGGACCGAGCAGTACTTC. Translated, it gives CASSVTSGRTEQYF.

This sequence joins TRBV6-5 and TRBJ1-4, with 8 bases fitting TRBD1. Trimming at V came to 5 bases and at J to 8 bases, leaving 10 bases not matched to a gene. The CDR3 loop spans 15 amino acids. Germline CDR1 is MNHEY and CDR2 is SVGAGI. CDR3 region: CASSPQGALEEKLFF. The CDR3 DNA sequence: TGTGCCAGCAGTCCCCAGGGGGCGCTTGAGGAAAAACTGTTTTTT.

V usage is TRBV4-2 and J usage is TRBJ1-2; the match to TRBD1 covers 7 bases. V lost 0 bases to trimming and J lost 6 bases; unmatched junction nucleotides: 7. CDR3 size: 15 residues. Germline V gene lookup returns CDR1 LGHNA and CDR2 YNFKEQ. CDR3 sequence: CASSQERQGSNGYTF. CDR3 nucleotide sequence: TGTGCCAGCAGCCAAGAACGACAGGGTTCTAATGGCTACACCTTC.

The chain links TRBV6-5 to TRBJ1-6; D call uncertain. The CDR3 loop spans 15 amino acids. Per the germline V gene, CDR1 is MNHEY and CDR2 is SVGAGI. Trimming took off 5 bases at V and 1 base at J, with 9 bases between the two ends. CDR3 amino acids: CASSLTDSYNSPLHF. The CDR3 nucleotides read TGTGCCAGCAGTCTTACTGATTCCTATAATTCACCCCTCCACTTT.

The CDR3 nucleotides are TGTGCCAGCAGCACGTCCCGGACTAGCGGGAGCTCCTACAATGAGCAGTTCTTC. This sequence encodes CASSTSRTSGSSYNEQFF. This chain joins TRBV7-9 and TRBJ2-1; TRBD2 aligns across 13 bases. This CDR3 comprises 18 residues. Unmatched junction bases numbered 7, after V lost 5 bases and J lost 0 bases. The V gene's germline CDR1 is SEHNR and CDR2 FQNEAQ (reference sequence).

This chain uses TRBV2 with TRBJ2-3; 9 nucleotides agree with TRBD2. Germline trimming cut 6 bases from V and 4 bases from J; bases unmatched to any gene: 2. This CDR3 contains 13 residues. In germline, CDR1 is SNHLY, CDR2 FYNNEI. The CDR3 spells CASRGLAADTQYF. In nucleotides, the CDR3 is TGTGCCAGCAGGGGACTAGCAGCAGATACGCAGTATTTT. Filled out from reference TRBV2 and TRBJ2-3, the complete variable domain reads EPEVTQTPSHQVTQMGQEVILRCVPISNHLYFYWYRQILGQKVEFLVSFYNNEISEKSEIFDDQFSVERPDGSNFTLKIRSTKLEDSAMYFCASRGLAADTQYFGPGTRLTVL.

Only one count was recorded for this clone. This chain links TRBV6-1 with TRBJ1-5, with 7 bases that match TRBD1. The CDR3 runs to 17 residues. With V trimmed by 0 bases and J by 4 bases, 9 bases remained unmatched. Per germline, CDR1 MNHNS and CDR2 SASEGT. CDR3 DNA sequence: TGTGCCAGCAGTGAAGCTCGGGACAGCGAACGTAATCAGCCCCAGCATTTT. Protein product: CASSEARDSERNQPQHF.

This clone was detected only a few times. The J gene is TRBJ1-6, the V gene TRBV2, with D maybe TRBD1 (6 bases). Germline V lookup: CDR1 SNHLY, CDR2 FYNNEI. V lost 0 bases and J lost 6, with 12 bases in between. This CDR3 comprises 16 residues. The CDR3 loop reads CASSEASSGANSPLHF. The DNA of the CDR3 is TGTGCCAGCAGTGAAGCTAGTTCAGGGGCTAATTCACCCCTCCACTTT.

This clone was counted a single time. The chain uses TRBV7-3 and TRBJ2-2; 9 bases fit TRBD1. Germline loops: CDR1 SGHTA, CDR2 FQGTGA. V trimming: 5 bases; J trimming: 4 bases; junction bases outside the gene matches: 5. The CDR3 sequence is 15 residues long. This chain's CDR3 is CASSEGTGSTGELFF. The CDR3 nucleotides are TGTGCCAGCAGCGAAGGGACAGGGAGCACCGGGGAGCTGTTTTTT.

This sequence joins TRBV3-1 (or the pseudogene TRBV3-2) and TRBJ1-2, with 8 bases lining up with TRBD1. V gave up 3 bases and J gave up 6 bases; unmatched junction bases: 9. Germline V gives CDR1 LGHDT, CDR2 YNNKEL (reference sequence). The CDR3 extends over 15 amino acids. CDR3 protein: CASSHLSGQGNGYTF. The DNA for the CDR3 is TGTGCCAGCAGCCACCTTTCTGGACAGGGAAATGGCTACACCTTC.

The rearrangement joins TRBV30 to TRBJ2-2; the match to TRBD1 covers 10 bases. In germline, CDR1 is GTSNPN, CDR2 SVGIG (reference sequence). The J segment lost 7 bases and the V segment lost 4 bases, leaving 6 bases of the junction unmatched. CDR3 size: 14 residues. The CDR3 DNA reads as TGTGCCTGGAACCGGGACAGGGGTTTCGGGGAGCTGTTTTTT. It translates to CAWNRDRGFGELFF.

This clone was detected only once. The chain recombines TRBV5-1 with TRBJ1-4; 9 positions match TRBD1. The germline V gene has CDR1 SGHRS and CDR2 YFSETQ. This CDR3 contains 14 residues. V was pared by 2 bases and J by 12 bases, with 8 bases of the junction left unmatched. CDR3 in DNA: TGCGCCAGCAGCTTTTCCGGGACAGGGTCGGAACTGTTTTTT. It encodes CASSFSGTGSELFF.

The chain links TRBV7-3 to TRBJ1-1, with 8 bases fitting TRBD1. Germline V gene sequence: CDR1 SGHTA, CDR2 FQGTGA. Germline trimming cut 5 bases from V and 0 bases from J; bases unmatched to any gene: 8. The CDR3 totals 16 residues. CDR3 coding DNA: TGTGCCAGCAGCCTAAATGCCAGGGGGCTGAACACTGAAGCTTTCTTT. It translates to CASSLNARGLNTEAFF.

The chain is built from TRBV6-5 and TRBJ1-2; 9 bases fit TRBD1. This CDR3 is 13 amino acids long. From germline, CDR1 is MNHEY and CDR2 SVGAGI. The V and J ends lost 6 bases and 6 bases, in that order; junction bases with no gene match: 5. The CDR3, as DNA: TGTGCCAGCAGGGGACAGGGATTTGATGGCTACACCTTC. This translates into CASRGQGFDGYTF.

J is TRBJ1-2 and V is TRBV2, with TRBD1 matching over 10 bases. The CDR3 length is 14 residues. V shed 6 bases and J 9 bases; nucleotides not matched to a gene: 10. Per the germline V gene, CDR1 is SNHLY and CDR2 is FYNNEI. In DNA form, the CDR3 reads TGTGCCAGCAGGGGGGGACAGGGGTCTACCCGCTACACCTTC. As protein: CASRGGQGSTRYTF.

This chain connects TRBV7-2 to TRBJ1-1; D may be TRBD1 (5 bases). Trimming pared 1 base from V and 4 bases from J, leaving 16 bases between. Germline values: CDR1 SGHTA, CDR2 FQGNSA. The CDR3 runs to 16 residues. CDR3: CASSLEGLPTGTEAFF. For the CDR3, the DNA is TGTGCCAGCAGCTTAGAGGGACTCCCAACCGGCACTGAAGCTTTCTTT.

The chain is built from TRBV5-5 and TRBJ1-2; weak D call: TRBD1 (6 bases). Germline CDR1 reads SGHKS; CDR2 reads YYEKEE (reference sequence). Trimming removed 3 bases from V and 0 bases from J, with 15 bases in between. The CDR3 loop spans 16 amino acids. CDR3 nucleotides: TGTGCCAGCAGCTCCTTGGGGACAACGGCTAACTATGGCTACACCTTC. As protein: CASSSLGTTANYGYTF.

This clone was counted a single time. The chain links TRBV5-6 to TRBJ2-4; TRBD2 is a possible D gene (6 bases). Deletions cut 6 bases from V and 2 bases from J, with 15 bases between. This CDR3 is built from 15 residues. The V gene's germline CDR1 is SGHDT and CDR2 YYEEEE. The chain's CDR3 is CASNWRGKSKNIQYF. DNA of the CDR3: TGTGCCAGCAACTGGAGGGGCAAATCCAAAAACATTCAGTACTTC.

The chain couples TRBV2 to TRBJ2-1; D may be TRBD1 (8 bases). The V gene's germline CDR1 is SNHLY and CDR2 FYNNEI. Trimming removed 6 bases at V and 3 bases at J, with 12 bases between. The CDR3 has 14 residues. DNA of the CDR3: TGTGCCAGCAGGACAGGGGAGGGCTACAATGAGCAGTTCTTC. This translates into CASRTGEGYNEQFF.

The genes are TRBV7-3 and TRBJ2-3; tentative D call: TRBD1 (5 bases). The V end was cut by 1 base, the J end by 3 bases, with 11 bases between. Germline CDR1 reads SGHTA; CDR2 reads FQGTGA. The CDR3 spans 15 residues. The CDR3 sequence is CASSLIISGTDTQYF. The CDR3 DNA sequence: TGTGCCAGCAGCTTAATCATTTCAGGGACAGATACGCAGTATTTT.

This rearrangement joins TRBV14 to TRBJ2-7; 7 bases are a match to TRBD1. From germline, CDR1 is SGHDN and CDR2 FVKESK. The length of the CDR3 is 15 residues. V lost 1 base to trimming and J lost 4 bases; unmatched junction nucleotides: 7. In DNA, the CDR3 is TGTGCCAGCAGCCAAGTCTTCAGGGGGATGTACGAGCAGTACTTC. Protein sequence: CASSQVFRGMYEQYF. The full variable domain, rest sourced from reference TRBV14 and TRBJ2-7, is EAGVTQFPSHSVIEKGQTVTLRCDPISGHDNLYWYRRVMGKEIKFLLHFVKESKQDESGMPNNRFLAERTGGTYSTLKVQPAELEDSGVYFCASSQVFRGMYEQYFGPGTRLTVT.

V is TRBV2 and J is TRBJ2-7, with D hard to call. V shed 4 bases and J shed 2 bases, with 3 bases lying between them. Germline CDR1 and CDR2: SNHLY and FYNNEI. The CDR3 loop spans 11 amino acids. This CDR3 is CASSGAYEQYF. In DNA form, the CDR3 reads TGTGCCAGCAGTGGCGCCTACGAGCAGTACTTC.

CDR3: CAWTSSSGYNEQFF. For the CDR3, the DNA is TGTGCCTGGACCAGCTCGAGCGGGTACAATGAGCAGTTCTTC. V is TRBV30 and J is TRBJ2-1; D may be TRBD2 (6 bases). Germline V CDR1 and CDR2: GTSNPN, SVGIG (reference sequence). The CDR3 is made up of 14 amino acids. Trimming pared 4 bases from V and 4 bases from J, leaving 14 bases between.

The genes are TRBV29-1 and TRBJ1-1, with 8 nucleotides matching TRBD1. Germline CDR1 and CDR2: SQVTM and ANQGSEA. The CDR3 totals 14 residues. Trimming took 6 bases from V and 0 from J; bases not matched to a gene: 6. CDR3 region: CSVSRTGMNTEAFF. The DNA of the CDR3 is TGCAGCGTCTCCAGGACAGGGATGAACACTGAAGCTTTCTTT.

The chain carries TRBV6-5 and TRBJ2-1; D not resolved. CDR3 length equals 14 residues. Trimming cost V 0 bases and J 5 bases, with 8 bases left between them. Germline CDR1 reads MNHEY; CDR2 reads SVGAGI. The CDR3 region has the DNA TGTGCCAGCAGTTACTCGATGGCCAACAATGAGCAGTTCTTC. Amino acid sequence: CASSYSMANNEQFF.